This T cell receptor (beta chain) was found in a study of shared clonotypes between healthy human individuals. This clone was detected once. The data were produced by immunoSEQ multiplex PCR, yet TCRdb's version contains in-frame clones alone and is incomplete. This sample has over a million clones, with approximately 98.5% found just once. V was trimmed by 4 bases and J by 7 bases, leaving 25 bases between them. The CDR3 covers 18 residues. Germline V gives CDR1 WNHNN, CDR2 SYGVQD (reference sequence). Input material: naive CD4+ T cells sorted from blood. Subset given: CD45RA+ positively selected. V and J are TRBV10-1 and TRBJ2-2; unclear D gene. The origin of this receptor is a man aged 25 to 45 in good health. The CDR3, as DNA: TGCGCCAGCAGTGGAAGGAGTGGGAATGGTGGAAAGGTCGGGGAGCTGTTTTTT. Its translation is CASSGRSGNGGKVGELFF.